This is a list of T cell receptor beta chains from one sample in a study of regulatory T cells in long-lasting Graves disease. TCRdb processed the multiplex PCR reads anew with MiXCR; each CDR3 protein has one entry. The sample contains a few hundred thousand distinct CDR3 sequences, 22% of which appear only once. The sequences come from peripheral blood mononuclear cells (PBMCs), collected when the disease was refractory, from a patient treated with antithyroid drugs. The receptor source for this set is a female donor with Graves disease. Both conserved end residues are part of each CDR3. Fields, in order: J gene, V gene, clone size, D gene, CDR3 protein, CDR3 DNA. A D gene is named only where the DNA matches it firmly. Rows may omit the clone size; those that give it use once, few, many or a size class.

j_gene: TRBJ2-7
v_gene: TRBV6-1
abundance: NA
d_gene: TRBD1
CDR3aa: CASTRDRGYEQYF
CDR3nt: TGTGCCAGCACCCGAGACAGGGGATACGAGCAGTACTTC

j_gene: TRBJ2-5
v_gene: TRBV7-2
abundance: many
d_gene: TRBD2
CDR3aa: CASSLVGRGRAGETQYF
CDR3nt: TGTGCCAGCAGCTTAGTCGGTCGAGGGAGGGCGGGGGAGACCCAGTACTTC

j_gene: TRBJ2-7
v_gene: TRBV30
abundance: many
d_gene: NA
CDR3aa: CAWSGRISYEQYF
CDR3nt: TGTGCCTGGAGCGGGCGAATTTCCTACGAGCAGTACTTC

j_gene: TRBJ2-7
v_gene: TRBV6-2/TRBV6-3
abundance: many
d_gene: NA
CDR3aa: CASSYFRGNTYEQYF
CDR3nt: TGTGCCAGCAGTTATTTCAGGGGAAATACCTACGAGCAGTACTTC

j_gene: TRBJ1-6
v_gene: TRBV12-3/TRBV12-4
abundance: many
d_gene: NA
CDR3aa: CASRRTPDNSPLHF
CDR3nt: TGTGCCAGCAGGCGGACACCAGATAATTCACCCCTCCACTTT

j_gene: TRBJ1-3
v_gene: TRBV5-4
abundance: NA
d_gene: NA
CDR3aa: CASSQELANTIYF
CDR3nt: TGTGCCAGCAGCCAAGAGCTTGCAAACACCATATATTTT

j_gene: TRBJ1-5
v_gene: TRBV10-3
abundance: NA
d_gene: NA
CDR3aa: CAISEGRNSNQPQHF
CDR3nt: TGTGCCATCAGTGAGGGCAGGAATAGCAATCAGCCCCAGCATTTT

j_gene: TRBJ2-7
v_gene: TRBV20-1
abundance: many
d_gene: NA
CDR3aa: CSARGTQDSYEQYF
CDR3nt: TGCAGTGCTAGGGGGACACAAGACTCCTACGAGCAGTACTTC

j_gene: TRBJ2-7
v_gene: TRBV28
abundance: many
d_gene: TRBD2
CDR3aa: CASSPPGTSYEQYF
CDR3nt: TGTGCCAGCAGTCCCCCCGGGACTAGCTACGAGCAGTACTTC

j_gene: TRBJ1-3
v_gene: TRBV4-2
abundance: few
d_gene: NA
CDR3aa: CASSQVASTGNTIYF
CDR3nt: TGTGCCAGCAGCCAAGTCGCCTCGACTGGAAACACCATATATTTT

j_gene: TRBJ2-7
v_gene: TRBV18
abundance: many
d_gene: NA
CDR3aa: CASSPPSLSYEQYF
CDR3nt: TGTGCCAGCTCACCACCGTCTCTCTCCTACGAGCAGTACTTC

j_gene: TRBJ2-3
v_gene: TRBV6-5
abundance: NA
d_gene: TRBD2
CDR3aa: CASSYAGVGTDTQYF
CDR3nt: TGTGCCAGCAGTTACGCGGGAGTCGGCACAGATACGCAGTATTTT

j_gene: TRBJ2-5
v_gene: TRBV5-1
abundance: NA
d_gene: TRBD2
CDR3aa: CASRAGLAGGETQYF
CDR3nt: TGCGCCAGCAGAGCGGGACTAGCGGGAGGAGAGACCCAGTACTTC

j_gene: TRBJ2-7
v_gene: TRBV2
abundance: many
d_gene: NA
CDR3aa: CASSEAPGLIYEQYF
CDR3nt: TGTGCCAGCAGTGAAGCGCCGGGACTTATTTACGAGCAGTACTTC

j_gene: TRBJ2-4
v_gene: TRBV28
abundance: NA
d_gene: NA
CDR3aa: CASSARWGRAKNIQYF
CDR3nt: TGTGCCAGCAGTGCCCGTTGGGGTAGAGCCAAAAACATTCAGTACTTC

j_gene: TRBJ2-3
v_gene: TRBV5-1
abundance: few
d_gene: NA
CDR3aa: CASSSGTLSTDTQYF
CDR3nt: TGCGCCAGCAGCTCCGGGACACTGAGCACAGATACGCAGTATTTT

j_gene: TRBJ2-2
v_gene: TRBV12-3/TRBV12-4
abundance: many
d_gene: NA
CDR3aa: CASSPVGYWGREANTGELFF
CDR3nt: TGTGCCAGCAGTCCAGTGGGCTATTGGGGACGAGAGGCGAACACCGGGGAGCTGTTTTTT

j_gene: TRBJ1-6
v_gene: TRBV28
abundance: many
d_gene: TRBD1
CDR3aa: CASSRNDRASPLHF
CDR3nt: TGTGCCAGCAGTCGGAACGACAGGGCCTCACCCCTCCACTTT

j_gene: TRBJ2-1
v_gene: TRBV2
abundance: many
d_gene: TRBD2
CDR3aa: CASRASGDLYNEQFF
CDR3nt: TGTGCCAGCAGGGCTAGCGGAGATCTCTACAATGAGCAGTTCTTC

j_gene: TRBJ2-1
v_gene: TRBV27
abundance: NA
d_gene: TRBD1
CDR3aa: CASSYRETGANEQFF
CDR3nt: TGTGCCAGCAGTTACAGGGAGACAGGGGCCAATGAGCAGTTCTTC

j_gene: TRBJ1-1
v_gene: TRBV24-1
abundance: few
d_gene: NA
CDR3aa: CATRETGNTEAFF
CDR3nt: TGTGCCACCAGGGAGACAGGAAACACTGAAGCTTTCTTT

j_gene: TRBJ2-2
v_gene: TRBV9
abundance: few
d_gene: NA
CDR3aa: CASSTTPGRNTGELFF
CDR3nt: TGTGCCAGCAGCACCACCCCGGGACGGAACACCGGGGAGCTGTTTTTT

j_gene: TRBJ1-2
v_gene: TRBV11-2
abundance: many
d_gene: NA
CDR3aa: CASSLSPGDRAGYTF
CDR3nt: TGTGCCAGCAGCTTAAGCCCCGGGGACCGCGCTGGCTACACCTTC

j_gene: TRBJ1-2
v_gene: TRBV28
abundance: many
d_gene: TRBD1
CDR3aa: CASVNPTGGAYGYTF
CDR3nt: TGTGCCAGCGTCAACCCCACAGGGGGCGCATACGGCTACACCTTC

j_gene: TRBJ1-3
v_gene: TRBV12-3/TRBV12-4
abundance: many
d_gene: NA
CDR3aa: CASSSAGLSGNTIYF
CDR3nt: TGTGCCAGCTCCTCGGCCGGCCTCTCTGGAAACACCATATATTTT

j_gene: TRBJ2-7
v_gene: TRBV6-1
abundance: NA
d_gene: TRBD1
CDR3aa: CASSRLIGTGRFSISYEQYF
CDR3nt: TGTGCCAGCAGCAGGCTAATCGGGACAGGGCGTTTTTCTATCTCCTACGAGCAGTACTTC

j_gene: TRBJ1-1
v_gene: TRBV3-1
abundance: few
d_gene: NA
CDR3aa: CASSQEGGSVAFF
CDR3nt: TGTGCCAGCAGCCAGGAAGGCGGAAGCGTTGCTTTCTTT

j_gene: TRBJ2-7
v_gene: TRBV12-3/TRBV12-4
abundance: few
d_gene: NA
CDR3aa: CASSFGAGSYEQYF
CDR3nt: NA

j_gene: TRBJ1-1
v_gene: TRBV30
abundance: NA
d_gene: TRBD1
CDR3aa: CAWSVRDRATEAFF
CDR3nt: TGTGCCTGGAGTGTGAGGGACAGGGCCACTGAAGCTTTCTTT

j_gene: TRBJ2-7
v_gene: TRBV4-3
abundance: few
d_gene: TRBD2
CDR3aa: CASSQDYGRAYEQYF
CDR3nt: TGCGCCAGCAGCCAAGATTACGGGAGGGCCTACGAGCAGTACTTC